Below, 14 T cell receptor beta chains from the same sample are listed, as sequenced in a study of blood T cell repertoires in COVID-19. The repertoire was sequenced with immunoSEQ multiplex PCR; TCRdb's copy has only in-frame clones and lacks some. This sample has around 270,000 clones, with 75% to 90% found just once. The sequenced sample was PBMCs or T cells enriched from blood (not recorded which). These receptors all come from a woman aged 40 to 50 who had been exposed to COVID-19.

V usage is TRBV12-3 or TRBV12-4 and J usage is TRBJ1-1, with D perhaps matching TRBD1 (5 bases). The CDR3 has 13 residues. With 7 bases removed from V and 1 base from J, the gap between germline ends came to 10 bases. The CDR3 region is CASIQGGNTEAFF. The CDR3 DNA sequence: TGTGCCAGCATCCAGGGAGGGAACACTGAAGCTTTCTTT.

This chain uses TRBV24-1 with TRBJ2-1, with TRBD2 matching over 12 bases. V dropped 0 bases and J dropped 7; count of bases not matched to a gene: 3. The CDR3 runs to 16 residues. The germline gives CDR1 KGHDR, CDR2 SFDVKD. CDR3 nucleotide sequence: TGTGCCACCAGTGATTTGACTAGCGGGAGGAGGAATGAGCAGTTCTTC. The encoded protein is CATSDLTSGRRNEQFF.

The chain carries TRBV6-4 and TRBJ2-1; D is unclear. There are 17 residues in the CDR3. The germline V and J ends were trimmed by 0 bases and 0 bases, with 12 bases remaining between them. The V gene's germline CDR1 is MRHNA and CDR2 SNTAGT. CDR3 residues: CASSDSAGSSSYNEQFF. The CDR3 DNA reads TGTGCCAGCAGTGACTCCGCCGGTTCTAGCTCCTACAATGAGCAGTTCTTC.

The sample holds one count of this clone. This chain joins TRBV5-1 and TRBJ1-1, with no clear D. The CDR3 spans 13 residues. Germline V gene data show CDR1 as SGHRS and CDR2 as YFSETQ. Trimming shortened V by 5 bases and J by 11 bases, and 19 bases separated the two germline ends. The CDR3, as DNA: TGCGCCAGCAGGTGGACTTTTTCTGCTAGGGCTTTCTTT. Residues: CASRWTFSARAFF.

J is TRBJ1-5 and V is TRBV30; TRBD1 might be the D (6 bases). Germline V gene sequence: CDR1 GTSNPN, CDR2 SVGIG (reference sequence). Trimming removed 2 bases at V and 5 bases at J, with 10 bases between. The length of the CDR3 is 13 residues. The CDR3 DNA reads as TGTGCCTGGAGTAGAGGGGGGGATCAGCCCCAGCATTTT. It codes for CAWSRGGDQPQHF.

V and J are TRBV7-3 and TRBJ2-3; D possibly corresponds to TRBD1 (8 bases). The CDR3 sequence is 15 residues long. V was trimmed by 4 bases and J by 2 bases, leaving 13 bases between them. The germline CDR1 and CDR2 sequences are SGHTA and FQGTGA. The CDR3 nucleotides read TGTGCCAGCAGCTACAGGGGGGGAGTCACAGATACGCAGTATTTT. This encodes CASSYRGGVTDTQYF. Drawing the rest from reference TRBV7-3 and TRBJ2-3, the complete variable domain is GAGVSQTPSNKVTEKGKYVELRCDPISGHTALYWYRQSLGQGPEFLIYFQGTGAADDSGLPNDRFFAVRPEGSVSTLKIQRTERGDSAVYLCASSYRGGVTDTQYFGPGTRLTVL.

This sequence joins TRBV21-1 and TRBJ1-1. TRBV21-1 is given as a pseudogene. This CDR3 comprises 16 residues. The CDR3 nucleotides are TGTGCCAGCAGCAAACAGGACTCCCCAACCAACACTGAAGCTTTCTTT. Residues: CASSKQDSPTNTEAFF.

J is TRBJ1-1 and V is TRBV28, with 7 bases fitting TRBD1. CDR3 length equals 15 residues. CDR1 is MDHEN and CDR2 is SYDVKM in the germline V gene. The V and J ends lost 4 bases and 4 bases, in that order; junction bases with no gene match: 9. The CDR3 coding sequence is TGTGCCAGCAGTTATAACAGGGGAATGGGCACTGAAGCTTTCTTT. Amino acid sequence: CASSYNRGMGTEAFF.

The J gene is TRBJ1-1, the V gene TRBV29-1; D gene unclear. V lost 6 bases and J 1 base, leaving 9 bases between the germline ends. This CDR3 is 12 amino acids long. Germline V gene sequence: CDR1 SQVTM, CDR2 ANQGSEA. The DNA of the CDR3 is TGCAGCGTCCGGGAGGGGAACACTGAAGCTTTCTTT. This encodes CSVREGNTEAFF. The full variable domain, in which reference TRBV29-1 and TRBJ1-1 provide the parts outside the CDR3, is SAVISQKPSRDICQRGTSLTIQCQVDSQVTMMFWYRQQPGQSLTLIATANQGSEATYESGFVIDKFPISRPNLTFSTLTVSNMSPEDSSIYLCSVREGNTEAFFGQGTRLTVV.

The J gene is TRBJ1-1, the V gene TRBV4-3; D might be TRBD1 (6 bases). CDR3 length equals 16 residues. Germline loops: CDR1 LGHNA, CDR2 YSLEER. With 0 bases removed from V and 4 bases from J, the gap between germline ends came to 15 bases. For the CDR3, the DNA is TGCGCCAGCAGCCAAGAATACAGGGTGAGACGCACTGAAGCTTTCTTT. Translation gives CASSQEYRVRRTEAFF.

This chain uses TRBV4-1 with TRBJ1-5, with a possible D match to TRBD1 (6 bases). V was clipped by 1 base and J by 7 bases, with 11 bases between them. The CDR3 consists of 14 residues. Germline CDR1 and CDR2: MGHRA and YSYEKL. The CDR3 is CASSQVGAGQPQHF. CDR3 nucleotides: TGCGCCAGCAGCCAAGTGGGGGCAGGGCAGCCCCAGCATTTT.

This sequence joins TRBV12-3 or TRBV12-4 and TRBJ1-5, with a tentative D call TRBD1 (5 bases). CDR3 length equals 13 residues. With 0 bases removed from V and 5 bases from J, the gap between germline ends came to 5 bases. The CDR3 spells CASSLAGHQPQHF. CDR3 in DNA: TGTGCCAGCAGTTTAGCGGGGCATCAGCCCCAGCATTTT.

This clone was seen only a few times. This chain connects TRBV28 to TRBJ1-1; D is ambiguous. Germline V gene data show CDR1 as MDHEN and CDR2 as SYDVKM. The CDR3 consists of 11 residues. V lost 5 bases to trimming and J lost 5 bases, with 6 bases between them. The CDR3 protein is CASSPRTEAFF. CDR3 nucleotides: TGTGCCAGCAGTCCGCGAACTGAAGCTTTCTTT. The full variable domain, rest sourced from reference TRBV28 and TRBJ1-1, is DVKVTQSSRYLVKRTGEKVFLECVQDMDHENMFWYRQDPGLGLRLIYFSYDVKMKEKGDIPEGYSVSREKKERFSLILESASTNQTSMYLCASSPRTEAFFGQGTRLTVV.

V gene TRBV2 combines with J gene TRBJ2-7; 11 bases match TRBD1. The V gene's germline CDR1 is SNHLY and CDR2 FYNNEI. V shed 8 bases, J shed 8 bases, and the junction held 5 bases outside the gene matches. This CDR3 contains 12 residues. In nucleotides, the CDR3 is TGTGCCAGCGGGACAGGGGGGGGTAAGCAGTACGTC. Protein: CASGTGGGKQYV.